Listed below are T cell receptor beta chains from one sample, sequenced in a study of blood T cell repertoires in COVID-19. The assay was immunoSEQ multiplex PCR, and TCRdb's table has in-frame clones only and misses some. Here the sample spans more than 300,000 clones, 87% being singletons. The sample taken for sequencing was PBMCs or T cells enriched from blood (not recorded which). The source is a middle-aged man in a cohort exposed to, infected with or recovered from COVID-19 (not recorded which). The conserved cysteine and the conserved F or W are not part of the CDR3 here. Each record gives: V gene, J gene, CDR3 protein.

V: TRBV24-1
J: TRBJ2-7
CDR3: ATSGPGLAGGGYEQY

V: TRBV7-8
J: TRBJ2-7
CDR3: ASSLGGTGAIYEQY

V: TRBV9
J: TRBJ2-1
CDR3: ASSVSMTGTYNEQF

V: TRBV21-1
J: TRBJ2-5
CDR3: ASTPLAEQETQY

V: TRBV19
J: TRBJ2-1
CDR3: ASSMAGTSGRAEEF

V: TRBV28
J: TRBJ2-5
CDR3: ASTTTGTQETQY

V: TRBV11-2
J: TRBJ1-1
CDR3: ASSLDRLDTEAF

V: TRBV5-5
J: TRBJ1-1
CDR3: ASSLDRDTEAF

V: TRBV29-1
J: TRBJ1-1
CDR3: SVRQGLGTEAF

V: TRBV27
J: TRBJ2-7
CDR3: ASGDRGGFYEQY

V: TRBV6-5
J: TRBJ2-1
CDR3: ASSRERASYNEQF

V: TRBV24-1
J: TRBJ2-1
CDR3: ATSDFTGSSYNEQF

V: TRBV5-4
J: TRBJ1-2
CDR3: ASSEWTGSGGYT

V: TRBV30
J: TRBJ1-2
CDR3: AWSPGTGDGYT

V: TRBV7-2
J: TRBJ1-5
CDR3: ASSLVGTGTSAHQPQH

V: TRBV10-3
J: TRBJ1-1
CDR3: AIRAGTPGTEAF

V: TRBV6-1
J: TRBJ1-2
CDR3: ASSEGAGPGYGYT

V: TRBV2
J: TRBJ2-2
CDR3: ASSLWEGNTGELF

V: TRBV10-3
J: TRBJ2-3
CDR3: AISESRFPDTQY

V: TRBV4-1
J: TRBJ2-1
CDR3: ASSQGVALYNEQF

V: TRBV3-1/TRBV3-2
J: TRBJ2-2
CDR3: ASSHSRGQGTGELF

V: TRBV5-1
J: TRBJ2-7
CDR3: ASSLAGASGSHEQY

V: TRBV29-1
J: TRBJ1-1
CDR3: SVGEQQGGIEAF

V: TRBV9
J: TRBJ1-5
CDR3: ASSPTTGDNQPQH

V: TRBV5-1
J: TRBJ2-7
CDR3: ASSLLAAYEQY

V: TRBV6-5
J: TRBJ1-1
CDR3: ASSYSRGGNTEAF

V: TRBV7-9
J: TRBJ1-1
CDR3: ASSLQGGMNTEAF

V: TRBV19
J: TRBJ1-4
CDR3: ASSVLGTTRGKLF

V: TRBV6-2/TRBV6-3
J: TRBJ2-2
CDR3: ASSYRVSDTGELF

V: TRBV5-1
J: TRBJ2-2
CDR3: ASSLTGGPGELF

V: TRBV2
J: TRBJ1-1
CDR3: ASSERAGMVDTEAF

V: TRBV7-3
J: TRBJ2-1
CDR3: ASSPTSGIYNEQF

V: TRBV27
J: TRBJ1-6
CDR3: ASSLGRAGFDSPLH

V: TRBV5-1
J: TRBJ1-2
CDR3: ASRRDGQGGEGYT

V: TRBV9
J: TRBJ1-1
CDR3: ASSLTTGGMNTEAF

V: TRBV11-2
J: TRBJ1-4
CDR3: ASSWSSGTGVEKLF

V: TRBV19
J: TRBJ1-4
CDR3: ASSPPGQGSEKLF

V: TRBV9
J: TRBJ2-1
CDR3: ASSVAGTSDYNEQF

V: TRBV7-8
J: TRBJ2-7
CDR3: ASSLVSSGNYEQY

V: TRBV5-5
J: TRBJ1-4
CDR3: ASIPREGINEKLF

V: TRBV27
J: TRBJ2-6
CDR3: ASSLKGDRVSGANVLT